The 3 T cell receptor beta chains in this list originate from one sample, sequenced in a study of CD8 T cells in ankylosing spondylitis. One entry per CDR3 protein results from TCRdb running MiXCR on the 5' RACE reads. The sample has a few hundred thousand distinct CDR3 sequences; 9.5% to 12% are singletons. Sequencing was done on a sample of blood, either unsorted or a sorted T cell fraction (not recorded which). The receptors come from a male donor with ankylosing spondylitis or in good health (not recorded which).

With respect to this clonotype: Mismatch with germline at one junction end may stem from a read error. The rearrangement joins TRBV7-3 to TRBJ2-7, with 9 positions matching TRBD1. The CDR3 contains 15 residues. The germline gives CDR1 SGHTA, CDR2 FQGTGA. CDR3: CASSFAGTGRNEQYF. CDR3 sequence (DNA): TGTGCCAGTAGCTTTGCCGGGACAGGGCGCAACGAGCAGTACTTC.

In this sample, this clonotype turned up many times. The V gene is TRBV27, the J gene TRBJ1-2; D not resolved. Germline lookup yields CDR1 MNHEY and CDR2 SMNVEV (reference sequence). Deletions cut 0 bases from V and 2 bases from J, with 10 bases between. This CDR3 region has 15 residues. In DNA form, the CDR3 reads TGTGCCAGCAGTTTATCCCCAGGTTACAACTATGGCTACACCTTC. This translates into CASSLSPGYNYGYTF.

This chain connects TRBV7-8 to TRBJ2-3; no firm D call. In germline, CDR1 is SGHVS, CDR2 FQNEAQ. The CDR3 runs to 13 residues. V lost 0 bases and J 5 bases, leaving 6 bases between the germline ends. The CDR3 sequence: CASSLAIGDTQYF. The CDR3 region has the DNA TGTGCCAGCAGCTTAGCGATCGGAGATACGCAGTATTTT.